The 8 T cell receptor beta chains below were found in one sample sequenced in a study of control samples from healthy donors and cancer patients. Here immunoSEQ multiplex PCR was the method, and the copy in TCRdb shows in-frame clones only, minus some. The sample consists of some 130,000 clones, around 93% of them appearing once. Specimen: blood. These receptor sequences come from a woman between 45 and 65 years old in good health.

The chain combines TRBV2 with TRBJ2-5; D assignment may be TRBD1 or TRBD2 (5 bases each). Germline values: CDR1 SNHLY, CDR2 FYNNEI. Trimming removed 8 bases from V and 7 bases from J, with 20 bases in between. The CDR3 is 14 residues long. The CDR3 loop is CASVREFSQGTQYF. The CDR3 DNA reads as TGTGCCAGCGTGAGGGAATTTAGCCAGGGGACCCAGTACTTC.

The genes are TRBV27 and TRBJ1-1, with no clear D. The V end was cut by 7 bases, the J end by 1 base, with 13 bases between. Looked up from germline, CDR1 is MNHEY and CDR2 is SMNVEV (reference sequence). This CDR3 comprises 14 residues. This CDR3 is CASTPKAANTEAFF. CDR3 DNA sequence: TGTGCCAGCACCCCGAAGGCAGCGAACACTGAAGCTTTCTTT.

This chain joins TRBV5-1 and TRBJ1-1; weak D call: TRBD1 (6 bases). This CDR3 is 16 amino acids long. In germline, CDR1 is SGHRS, CDR2 YFSETQ. The germline V and J ends were trimmed by 5 bases and 1 base, with 18 bases remaining between them. The CDR3 coding sequence is TGCGCCAGCAGAACGATTACAGGGACCCAGAACACTGAAGCTTTCTTT. Residues: CASRTITGTQNTEAFF.

The rearrangement joins TRBV5-6 to TRBJ2-5; D perhaps matches TRBD2 (5 bases). Germline V gives CDR1 SGHDT, CDR2 YYEEEE. This CDR3 has 14 residues. V dropped 0 bases and J dropped 1 base, with 7 bases sitting between them. CDR3 residues: CASSLGSAQETQYF. CDR3 DNA: TGTGCCAGCAGCTTGGGTAGCGCCCAAGAGACCCAGTACTTC.

The chain is built from TRBV5-5 and TRBJ1-2; D not certain. CDR3 length: 13 amino acids. With 5 bases removed from V and 5 bases from J, the gap between germline ends came to 13 bases. Germline V gene data show CDR1 as SGHKS and CDR2 as YYEKEE (reference sequence). The chain's CDR3 is CASRLGPEYGYTF. The DNA of the CDR3 is TGTGCCAGCAGGCTGGGCCCAGAGTATGGCTACACCTTC.

The chain combines TRBV3-1 (or the pseudogene TRBV3-2) with TRBJ1-6; D unresolved. Trimming stripped 1 base from V and 6 bases from J, with 7 bases between. The CDR3 is made up of 14 amino acids. Germline assignment: CDR1 LGHDT and CDR2 YNNKEL (reference sequence). The CDR3 protein is CASSQVDANSPLHF. The CDR3 DNA sequence: TGTGCCAGCAGCCAAGTAGATGCTAATTCACCCCTCCACTTT.

The V call is TRBV10-2, the J call TRBJ1-3; TRBD1 aligns across 8 bases. With V trimmed by 3 bases and J by 2 bases, 3 bases remained unmatched. Germline V CDR1 and CDR2: WSHSY, SAAADI. There are 15 residues in the CDR3. CDR3 amino acids: CASSDRGRAGNTIYF. The CDR3 DNA reads as TGCGCCAGCAGTGACAGGGGGCGCGCTGGAAACACCATATATTTT.

This rearrangement joins TRBV30 to TRBJ1-1; tentatively, D is TRBD1 (5 bases). The CDR3 totals 15 residues. The ends were cut back, 2 bases at V and 0 bases at J, with 13 bases in the middle. The germline gives CDR1 GTSNPN, CDR2 SVGIG (reference sequence). CDR3 sequence: CAWSSGQAMNTEAFF. The CDR3 coding sequence is TGTGCCTGGAGTTCGGGGCAGGCAATGAACACTGAAGCTTTCTTT.